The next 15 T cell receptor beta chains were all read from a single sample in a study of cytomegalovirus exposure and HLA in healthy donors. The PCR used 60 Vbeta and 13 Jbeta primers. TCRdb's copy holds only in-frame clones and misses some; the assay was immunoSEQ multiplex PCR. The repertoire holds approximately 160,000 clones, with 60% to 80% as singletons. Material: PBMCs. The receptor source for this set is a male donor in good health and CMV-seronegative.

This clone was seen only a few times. CDR3 coding DNA: TGTGCCAGCAGTGATCTCGGTTCAGGGGGGTACAATGAGCAGTTCTTC. Protein: CASSDLGSGGYNEQFF. This chain uses TRBV2 with TRBJ2-1; D possibly corresponds to TRBD1 (7 bases). The length of the CDR3 is 16 residues. Deletions cut 3 bases from V and 4 bases from J, with 16 bases between. From germline, CDR1 is SNHLY and CDR2 FYNNEI.

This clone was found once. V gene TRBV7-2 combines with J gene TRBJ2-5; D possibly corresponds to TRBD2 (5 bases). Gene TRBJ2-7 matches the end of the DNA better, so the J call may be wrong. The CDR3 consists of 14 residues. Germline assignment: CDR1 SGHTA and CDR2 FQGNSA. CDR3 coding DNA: TGTGCCAGCAGCTCGGCAGAGGGCTGGTACGAGCAGTACTTC. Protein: CASSSAEGWYEQYF.

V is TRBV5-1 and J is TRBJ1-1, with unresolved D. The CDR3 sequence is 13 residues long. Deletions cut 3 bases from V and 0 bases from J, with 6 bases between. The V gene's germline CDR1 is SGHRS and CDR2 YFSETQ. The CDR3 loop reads CASSWEMNTEAFF. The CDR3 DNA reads TGCGCCAGCAGCTGGGAGATGAACACTGAAGCTTTCTTT.

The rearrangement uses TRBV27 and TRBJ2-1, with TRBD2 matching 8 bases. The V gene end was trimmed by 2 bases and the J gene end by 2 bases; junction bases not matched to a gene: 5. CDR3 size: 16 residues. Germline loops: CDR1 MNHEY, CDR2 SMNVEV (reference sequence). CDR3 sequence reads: CASSLGRGAAYNEQFF. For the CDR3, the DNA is TGTGCCAGCAGTTTAGGGCGGGGGGCCGCCTACAATGAGCAGTTCTTC.

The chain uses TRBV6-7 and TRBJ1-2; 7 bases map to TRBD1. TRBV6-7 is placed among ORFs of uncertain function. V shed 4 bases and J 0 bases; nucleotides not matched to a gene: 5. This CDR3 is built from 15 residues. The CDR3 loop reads CASSSYRGTNYGYTF. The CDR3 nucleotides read TGTGCCAGCAGTTCTTACAGGGGTACTAACTATGGCTACACCTTC.

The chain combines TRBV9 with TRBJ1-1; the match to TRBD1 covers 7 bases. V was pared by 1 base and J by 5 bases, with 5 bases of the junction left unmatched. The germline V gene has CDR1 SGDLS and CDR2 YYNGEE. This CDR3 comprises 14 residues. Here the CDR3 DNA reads TGTGCCAGCAGCGTATCAGGGGGGACGACTGAAGCTTTCTTT. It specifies CASSVSGGTTEAFF.

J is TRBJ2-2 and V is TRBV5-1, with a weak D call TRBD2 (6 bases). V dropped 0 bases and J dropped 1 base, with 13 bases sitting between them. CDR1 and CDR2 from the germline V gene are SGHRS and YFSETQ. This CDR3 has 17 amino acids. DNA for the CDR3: TGCGCCAGCAGCTTGGCCTTAGCGGCGCTGAACACCGGGGAGCTGTTTTTT. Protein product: CASSLALAALNTGELFF.

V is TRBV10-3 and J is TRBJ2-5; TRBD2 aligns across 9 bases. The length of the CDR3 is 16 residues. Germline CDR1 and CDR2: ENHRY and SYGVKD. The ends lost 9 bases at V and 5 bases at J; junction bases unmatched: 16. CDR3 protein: CAISGASGIRGETQYF. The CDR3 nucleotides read TGTGCCATTTCGGGGGCTAGCGGGATCCGAGGGGAGACCCAGTACTTC.

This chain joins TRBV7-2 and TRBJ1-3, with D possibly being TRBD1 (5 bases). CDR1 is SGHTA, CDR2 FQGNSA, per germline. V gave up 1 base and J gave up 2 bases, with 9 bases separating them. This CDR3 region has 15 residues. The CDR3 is CASSLEGATGNTIYF. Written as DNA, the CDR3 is TGTGCCAGCAGCTTAGAAGGGGCTACTGGAAACACCATATATTTT.

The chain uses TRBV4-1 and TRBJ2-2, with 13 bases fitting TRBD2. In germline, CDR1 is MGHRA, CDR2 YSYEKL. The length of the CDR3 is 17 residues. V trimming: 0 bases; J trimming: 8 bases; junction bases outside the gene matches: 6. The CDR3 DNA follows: TGCGCCAGCAGCCAAGATACTAGCGGGAGGGCCCGGGGGGAGCTGTTTTTT. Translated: CASSQDTSGRARGELFF.

CDR3 in amino acids: CASSPQTGMGGGYTF. CDR3 in DNA: TGTGCCAGCAGCCCCCAGACAGGGATGGGAGGTGGCTACACCTTC. The chain carries TRBV5-6 and TRBJ1-2, with 7 nucleotides matching TRBD1. The CDR3 has 15 residues. J gave up 7 bases and V 4 bases, and 13 bases lay outside the gene matches. Germline V gene lookup returns CDR1 SGHDT and CDR2 YYEEEE.

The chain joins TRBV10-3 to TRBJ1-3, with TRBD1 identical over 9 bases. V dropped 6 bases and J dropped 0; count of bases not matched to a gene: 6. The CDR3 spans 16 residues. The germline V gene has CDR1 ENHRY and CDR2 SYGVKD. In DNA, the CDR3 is TGTGCCATCAGCGCGGGACAGGGAACCTCTGGAAACACCATATATTTT. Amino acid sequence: CAISAGQGTSGNTIYF.

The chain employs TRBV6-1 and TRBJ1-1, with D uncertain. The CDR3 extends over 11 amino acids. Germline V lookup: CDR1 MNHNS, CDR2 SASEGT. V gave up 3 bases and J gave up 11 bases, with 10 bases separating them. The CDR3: CASSDTYLAFF. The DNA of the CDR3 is TGTGCCAGCAGTGACACCTACTTGGCTTTCTTT.

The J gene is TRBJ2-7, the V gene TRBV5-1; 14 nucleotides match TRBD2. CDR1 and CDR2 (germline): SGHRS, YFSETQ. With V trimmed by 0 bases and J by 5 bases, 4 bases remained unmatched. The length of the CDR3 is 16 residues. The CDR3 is CASSLEGLAGVDEQYF. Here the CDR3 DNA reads TGCGCCAGCAGCTTGGAGGGACTAGCGGGAGTAGACGAGCAGTACTTC.

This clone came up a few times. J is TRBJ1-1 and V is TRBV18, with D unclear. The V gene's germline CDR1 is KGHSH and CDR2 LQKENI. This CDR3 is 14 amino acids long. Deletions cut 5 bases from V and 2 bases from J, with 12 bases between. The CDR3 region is CASSSHTGNTEAFF. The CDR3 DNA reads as TGTGCCAGCTCATCTCACACGGGTAACACTGAAGCTTTCTTT.